Each of the 29 T cell receptor beta chains below was sequenced from the same sample in a study of blood T cell repertoires in COVID-19. The assay was immunoSEQ multiplex PCR, and TCRdb's table has in-frame clones only and misses some. The table includes 250,000 or so clones, about nine tenths detected once. The sample comprised PBMCs or T cells enriched from blood (not recorded which). All receptors derive from a woman aged 25 to 39 with acute COVID-19.

The chain carries TRBV5-6 and TRBJ2-7; a weak D match, TRBD2 (7 bases). Germline values: CDR1 SGHDT, CDR2 YYEEEE. CDR3 size: 13 residues. V lost 6 bases and J lost 7, with 17 bases in between. This CDR3 is CASTAGGGLEQYF. The CDR3 region has the DNA TGTGCCAGCACCGCTGGCGGGGGCCTGGAGCAGTACTTC. The variable domain in full, completed from reference TRBV5-6 and TRBJ2-7, reads DAGVTQSPTHLIKTRGQQVTLRCSPKSGHDTVSWYQQALGQGPQFIFQYYEEEERQRGNFPDRFSGHQFPNYSSELNVNALLLGDSALYLCASTAGGGLEQYFGPGTRLTVT.

This clone was observed once. The chain recombines TRBV4-1 with TRBJ2-1; 10 bases align to TRBD2. The germline V gene encodes CDR1 MGHRA and CDR2 YSYEKL. CDR3 length: 17 amino acids. The junction had 12 bases not matched to a gene; V was cut back by 3 bases and J by 7 bases. The CDR3 bases are TGCGCCAGCAGCCAGGGAATAGCGGGAGGAAAACGGAATGAGCAGTTCTTC. Amino acid sequence: CASSQGIAGGKRNEQFF.

The J gene is TRBJ2-5, the V gene TRBV2; 8 nucleotides align to TRBD2. Trimming at V came to 5 bases and at J to 5 bases, leaving 7 bases not matched to a gene. Germline lookup yields CDR1 SNHLY and CDR2 FYNNEI. The CDR3 length is 14 residues. Here the CDR3 reads CASSSMTSAETQYF. As DNA, the CDR3 is TGTGCCAGCAGTTCCATGACTAGCGCGGAGACCCAGTACTTC.

The gene calls are TRBV9 and TRBJ1-1, with TRBD1 identical over 7 bases. CDR3 length equals 14 residues. Germline V gene sequence: CDR1 SGDLS, CDR2 YYNGEE. V gave up 3 bases and J gave up 1 base; unmatched junction bases: 3. CDR3 nucleotides: TGTGCCAGCAGCGGAGGGACAGCGAACACTGAAGCTTTCTTT. Its translation: CASSGGTANTEAFF.

This clone was found once. The genes are TRBV18 and TRBJ1-3; tentative D call: TRBD1 (6 bases). This CDR3 has 15 residues. CDR1 and CDR2 (germline): KGHSH, LQKENI. V dropped 4 bases and J dropped 4 bases, with 14 bases sitting between them. CDR3 loop: CASSLSGTTGNTIYF. The CDR3 coding sequence is TGTGCCAGCTCACTCTCAGGGACAACCGGAAACACCATATATTTT.

The genes are TRBV9 and TRBJ2-2; maybe TRBD2 (5 bases). Germline CDR1 and CDR2: SGDLS and YYNGEE. V was trimmed by 0 bases and J by 5 bases, leaving 17 bases between them. The length of the CDR3 is 17 residues. The CDR3 sequence: CASSVGGASWGTGELFF. The CDR3 coding sequence is TGTGCCAGCAGCGTAGGGGGTGCTAGCTGGGGTACCGGGGAGCTGTTTTTT.

This clone showed up just once. V gene TRBV25-1 combines with J gene TRBJ1-2, with D tentatively TRBD1 (6 bases). The CDR3 totals 17 residues. Between the trimmed V and J ends, which lost 3 bases and 0 bases, there was a span of 17 bases. CDR1 and CDR2 (germline): MGHDK, SYGVNS. DNA of the CDR3: TGTGCCAGCAGTGATAGTTACAGGGTAACCGCTAACTATGGCTACACCTTC. Protein sequence: CASSDSYRVTANYGYTF.

V and J are TRBV30 and TRBJ1-2, with D perhaps TRBD1 (6 bases). The CDR3 runs to 16 residues. Looked up from germline, CDR1 is GTSNPN and CDR2 is SVGIG (reference sequence). With 7 bases removed from V and 1 base from J, the gap between germline ends came to 22 bases. For the CDR3, the DNA is TGTGCCTACCAGAAGCGCACCGGGACAATTAACTATGGCTACACCTTC. Translation: CAYQKRTGTINYGYTF.

The rearrangement joins TRBV6-5 to TRBJ2-1, with TRBD2 identical over 10 bases. Per the germline V gene, CDR1 is MNHEY and CDR2 is SVGAGI. The ends lost 5 bases at V and 5 bases at J; junction bases unmatched: 6. The CDR3 sequence is 15 residues long. The CDR3 sequence: CASSTRTSGHNEQFF. CDR3 nucleotides: TGTGCCAGCAGTACCCGGACTAGCGGCCACAATGAGCAGTTCTTC.

This rearrangement joins TRBV9 to TRBJ2-7; TRBD1 aligns across 7 bases. This CDR3 comprises 15 residues. From germline, CDR1 is SGDLS and CDR2 YYNGEE. Losses at the gene ends were 0 bases for V and 2 bases for J; bases not matched to a gene: 5. CDR3 coding DNA: TGTGCCAGCAGCGTAGAGGACAGGAGCACCTACGAGCAGTACTTC. Protein: CASSVEDRSTYEQYF.

This chain joins TRBV9 and TRBJ2-7; D perhaps matches TRBD2 (6 bases). The CDR3 totals 15 residues. CDR1 is SGDLS, CDR2 YYNGEE, per germline. Trimming stripped 0 bases from V and 0 bases from J, with 10 bases between. This CDR3 is CASSVEASVSYEQYF. The CDR3 coding sequence is TGTGCCAGCAGCGTAGAGGCTAGCGTCTCCTACGAGCAGTACTTC.

This sequence joins TRBV28 and TRBJ2-3; TRBD1 agrees at 8 bases. The CDR3 length is 18 residues. Trimming cost V 3 bases and J 0 bases; bases outside gene matches: 11. Germline V gene sequence: CDR1 MDHEN, CDR2 SYDVKM. In nucleotides, the CDR3 is TGTGCCAGCAGTTTTTCCGGGACAGGCCAAACTAGCACAGATACGCAGTATTTT. Translation gives CASSFSGTGQTSTDTQYF.

A single count supports this clone. This sequence joins TRBV19 and TRBJ1-1; D not resolved. Germline-derived CDR1 and CDR2 are LNHDA and SQIVND (reference sequence). V lost 3 bases and J 2 bases, leaving 10 bases between the germline ends. The CDR3 is 14 residues long. The CDR3 DNA follows: TGTGCCAGTAGTATGAGCAGCGCTAACACTGAAGCTTTCTTT. Residues: CASSMSSANTEAFF.

In its sample, this clone was seen once. The chain employs TRBV7-9 and TRBJ2-2; unclear D gene. Per the germline V gene, CDR1 is SEHNR and CDR2 is FQNEAQ (reference sequence). The CDR3 extends over 16 amino acids. Trimming removed 1 base at V and 2 bases at J, with 11 bases between. CDR3 sequence (DNA): TGTGCCAGCAGCTTAGGGCAGATTATTAACACCGGGGAGCTGTTTTTT. Its translation: CASSLGQIINTGELFF.

The chain recombines TRBV3-1 (or the pseudogene TRBV3-2) with TRBJ2-7; D is perhaps TRBD2 (6 bases). Trimming shortened V by 1 base and J by 3 bases, and 13 bases separated the two germline ends. Germline CDR1 and CDR2: LGHDT and YNNKEL (reference sequence). The CDR3 loop spans 15 amino acids. The CDR3 coding sequence is TGTGCCAGCAGCCAAGTATACGGGGGAGGCTACGAGCAGTACTTC. It translates to CASSQVYGGGYEQYF.

The gene calls are TRBV4-1 and TRBJ2-1; D gene unclear. The CDR3 runs 12 residues. V lost 4 bases to trimming and J lost 6 bases, with 7 bases between them. CDR1 is MGHRA, CDR2 YSYEKL, per germline. CDR3 DNA: TGCGCCAGCAGCCGTTCGGGCAATGAGCAGTTCTTC. It yields the protein CASSRSGNEQFF.

The chain joins TRBV27 to TRBJ1-5; D gene uncertain. The CDR3 sequence is 13 residues long. Germline assignment: CDR1 MNHEY and CDR2 SMNVEV (reference sequence). Trimming took 6 bases from V and 2 from J, leaving 8 bases between them. The CDR3 loop reads CASSPLGNQPQHF. CDR3 nucleotides: TGTGCCAGCAGCCCCCTCGGCAATCAGCCCCAGCATTTT.

V gene TRBV2 combines with J gene TRBJ2-3; maybe TRBD2 (5 bases). Trimming left V 5 bases short and J 6 bases short, with 6 bases between. The CDR3 is made up of 11 amino acids. In germline, CDR1 is SNHLY, CDR2 FYNNEI. This CDR3 reads CASSQRDTQYF. The CDR3 DNA reads TGTGCCAGCAGTCAGCGGGATACGCAGTATTTT.

The chain is built from TRBV19 and TRBJ1-2; D might be TRBD1 (6 bases). This CDR3 region has 14 residues. The germline V gene encodes CDR1 LNHDA and CDR2 SQIVND (reference sequence). Trimming took 5 bases from V and 8 from J, leaving 18 bases between them. The CDR3 loop reads CASSAQGGSEGYTF. Here the CDR3 DNA reads TGTGCCAGTAGTGCCCAAGGGGGTTCTGAAGGCTACACCTTC.

As regards this clone: The junction departs from the called germline gene at one end, perhaps through a read error. The genes are TRBV28 and TRBJ2-4; 10 bases agree with TRBD2. Germline CDR1 MDHEN, CDR2 SYDVKM. CDR3 length: 14 residues. Here the CDR3 reads CASSFPLAGVGVDF. The CDR3 DNA sequence: TGTGCCAGCAGTTTCCCTCTAGCGGGAGTTGGCGTGGACTTC.

The chain is built from TRBV3-1 (or the pseudogene TRBV3-2) and TRBJ1-3; a possible D gene is TRBD1 (5 bases). Trimming removed 5 bases from V and 0 bases from J, with 17 bases in between. Germline CDR1 LGHDT, CDR2 YNNKEL (reference sequence). The CDR3 extends over 17 amino acids. The CDR3 DNA sequence: TGTGCCAGCAGCTCCCTTATGGGGGGAAACTCTGGAAACACCATATATTTT. The encoded protein is CASSSLMGGNSGNTIYF.

A single count supports this clone. The chain combines TRBV18 with TRBJ2-7; D unresolved. V lost 6 bases, J lost 6 bases, and 12 bases lay in between. Germline CDR1 is KGHSH and CDR2 is LQKENI. This CDR3 has 12 residues. CDR3 sequence: CASSHMIGEQYF. As DNA, the CDR3 is TGTGCCAGCTCGCATATGATCGGCGAGCAGTACTTC.

The chain carries TRBV7-2 and TRBJ2-7; D gene uncertain. Trimming cost V 6 bases and J 7 bases, with 13 bases left between them. CDR3 size: 12 residues. Germline values: CDR1 SGHTA, CDR2 FQGNSA. CDR3 nucleotides: TGTGCCAGCAGTCGACCGGCCGGGGAGCAGTACTTC. It codes for CASSRPAGEQYF.

This chain joins TRBV15 and TRBJ2-7, with 8 bases that match TRBD2. Germline lookup yields CDR1 LNHNV and CDR2 YYDKDF (reference sequence). With V trimmed by 0 bases and J by 1 base, 8 bases remained unmatched. The CDR3 covers 17 residues. The CDR3 here is CATSREGVAGRSYEQYF. In DNA form, the CDR3 reads TGTGCCACCAGCAGAGAAGGGGTAGCGGGAAGATCCTACGAGCAGTACTTC.

The chain joins TRBV28 to TRBJ2-1, with 7 positions matching TRBD2. Germline loops: CDR1 MDHEN, CDR2 SYDVKM. CDR3 length: 17 amino acids. The trim removed 2 bases at V and 10 bases at J, leaving 17 bases unmatched. The CDR3 here is CASSLTPLGEGRREQFF. CDR3 nucleotide sequence: TGTGCCAGCAGTTTAACCCCTTTGGGGGAGGGCAGAAGGGAGCAGTTCTTC.

The genes are TRBV30 and TRBJ2-5, with D maybe TRBD1 (6 bases). The V gene lost 5 bases and the J gene lost 1 base, with 11 bases spanning the gap. The CDR3 has 13 residues. Germline lookup yields CDR1 GTSNPN and CDR2 SVGIG (reference sequence). CDR3 in amino acids: CAWRGQIQETQYF. The CDR3 DNA is TGTGCCTGGCGTGGACAGATCCAAGAGACCCAGTACTTC.

CDR3: CASSLTGTSGTDEQFF. CDR3 sequence (DNA): TGTGCCAGCAGCTTGACCGGGACTAGCGGGACTGATGAGCAGTTCTTC. The rearrangement uses TRBV7-3 and TRBJ2-1; 13 bases align to TRBD2. The CDR3 runs 16 residues. Germline V gives CDR1 SGHTA, CDR2 FQGTGA. Germline trimming cut 3 bases from V and 8 bases from J; bases unmatched to any gene: 7.

This clone was counted a few times. The rearrangement links TRBV6-1 to TRBJ2-4; TRBD1 might be the D (6 bases). This CDR3 spans 14 amino acids. V was pared by 1 base and J by 14 bases, with 18 bases between. Germline CDR1 reads MNHNS; CDR2 reads SASEGT. Here the CDR3 DNA reads TGTGCCAGCAGTGAAGTTAAAGGGACAACTGGGGAGTACTTC. This gives the protein CASSEVKGTTGEYF.

V and J are TRBV29-1 and TRBJ2-7; tentative D call: TRBD1 (5 bases). Germline V gene sequence: CDR1 SQVTM, CDR2 ANQGSEA. V was shortened by 6 bases and J by 6 bases, with 15 bases between the two germline ends. This CDR3 has 12 amino acids. Here the CDR3 reads CSVLIPGFEQYF. In DNA form, the CDR3 reads TGCAGCGTCCTCATCCCAGGGTTCGAGCAGTACTTC.